Presented here are 30 T cell receptor beta chains from one specimen sequenced in a study of blood T cell repertoires in COVID-19. Profiled with immunoSEQ multiplex PCR; TCRdb holds only in-frame clones, not every one. The sample has 180,000 or so clones; around 87% are singletons. The specimen sequenced was peripheral blood. These receptors all come from a man between 18 and 29 years old with acute or convalescent COVID-19.

This chain joins TRBV18 and TRBJ1-2; D unclear. Germline lookup yields CDR1 KGHSH and CDR2 LQKENI. The CDR3 loop spans 11 amino acids. V gave up 6 bases and J gave up 3 bases, with 5 bases separating them. CDR3 coding DNA: TGTGCCAGCTCTCGGGACTATGGCTACACCTTC. It is translated as CASSRDYGYTF.

The V gene is TRBV6-5, the J gene TRBJ2-5; the match to TRBD1 covers 9 bases. Germline loops: CDR1 MNHEY, CDR2 SVGAGI. CDR3 length: 15 residues. V gave up 1 base and J gave up 2 bases; unmatched junction bases: 2. In DNA, the CDR3 is TGTGCCAGCAGTTACTATGGACAGGGGCAAGAGACCCAGTACTTC. Protein sequence: CASSYYGQGQETQYF.

The rearrangement uses TRBV6-5 and TRBJ2-3; D is unresolved. With 4 bases removed from V and 4 bases from J, the gap between germline ends came to 3 bases. There are 11 residues in the CDR3. Per the germline V gene, CDR1 is MNHEY and CDR2 is SVGAGI. The CDR3 region is CASSSADTQYF. CDR3 DNA sequence: TGTGCCAGCAGTTCCGCAGATACGCAGTATTTT.

The rearrangement uses TRBV5-1 and TRBJ1-2; D might be TRBD1 (6 bases). The ends were cut back, 1 base at V and 5 bases at J, with 15 bases in the middle. Germline-derived CDR1 and CDR2 are SGHRS and YFSETQ. This CDR3 has 15 amino acids. CDR3 DNA sequence: TGCGCCAGCAGCTTGATAAATCGGACAGCATATGGCTACACCTTC. It specifies CASSLINRTAYGYTF.

Only a few counts were recorded for this clone. This rearrangement joins TRBV5-1 to TRBJ2-1; D possibly corresponds to TRBD1 (7 bases). Deletions cut 2 bases from V and 10 bases from J, with 19 bases between. The CDR3 sequence is 15 residues long. The germline CDR1 and CDR2 sequences are SGHRS and YFSETQ. DNA of the CDR3: TGCGCCAGCAGCTTCGAGTTCCGACAGGGAGGCGAGCAGTTCTTC. This sequence encodes CASSFEFRQGGEQFF.

The gene calls are TRBV7-9 and TRBJ1-2; 7 bases match TRBD1. V was pared by 5 bases and J by 1 base, with 4 bases of the junction left unmatched. CDR1 and CDR2 from the germline V gene are SEHNR and FQNEAQ (reference sequence). This CDR3 contains 14 residues. This CDR3 reads CASSDDRVNYGYTF. In nucleotides, the CDR3 is TGTGCCAGCAGCGATGACAGGGTTAACTATGGCTACACCTTC.

The rearrangement joins TRBV5-1 to TRBJ2-1; D perhaps matches TRBD1 (6 bases). The CDR3 spans 16 residues. CDR1 SGHRS and CDR2 YFSETQ come from the germline V gene. Trimming stripped 0 bases from V and 0 bases from J, with 10 bases between. Here the CDR3 reads CASSLGQASSYNEQFF. The CDR3 DNA is TGCGCCAGCAGCTTGGGACAGGCTAGCTCCTACAATGAGCAGTTCTTC.

This chain joins TRBV5-8 and TRBJ1-5; no reliable D call. CDR1 is SGHTS and CDR2 is YDEGEE in the germline V gene. The CDR3 contains 15 residues. Trimming removed 3 bases at V and 0 bases at J, with 10 bases between. CDR3 residues: CASSSRRVSNQPQHF. The CDR3 bases are TGTGCCAGCAGCTCGCGGCGGGTTAGCAATCAGCCCCAGCATTTT.

Points on this clone: The sample holds other DNA sequences that translate to the same CDR3. This chain joins TRBV5-1 and TRBJ1-3; the match to TRBD1 covers 12 bases. The length of the CDR3 is 17 residues. V lost 4 bases to trimming and J lost 0 bases; unmatched junction nucleotides: 5. CDR1 and CDR2 (germline): SGHRS, YFSETQ. The CDR3 protein is CASSLGTGGSSGNTIYF. The CDR3 region has the DNA TGCGCCAGCAGCCTAGGGACAGGGGGCTCCTCTGGAAACACCATATATTTT.

The chain recombines TRBV5-8 with TRBJ2-3; tentatively, D is TRBD2 (7 bases). CDR1 SGHTS and CDR2 YDEGEE come from the germline V gene. V lost 4 bases and J 7 bases, leaving 19 bases between the germline ends. CDR3 size: 15 residues. This CDR3 is CASSLGGGAVNTQYF. Written as DNA, the CDR3 is TGTGCCAGCAGCCTGGGAGGGGGGGCCGTCAATACGCAGTATTTT.

The rearrangement uses TRBV21-1 and TRBJ2-5; the table's D gene call, TRBD2, was not cross checked with the DNA. TRBV21-1 constitutes a pseudogene. The CDR3 consists of 15 residues. For the CDR3, the DNA is TGTGCCAGCAGCACACGACTAGCCACCCAAGAGACCCAGTACTTC. It encodes CASSTRLATQETQYF.

This clone appeared a single time. V and J are TRBV5-1 and TRBJ1-1; TRBD1 matches 7 bases. The germline V gene encodes CDR1 SGHRS and CDR2 YFSETQ. The CDR3 extends over 15 amino acids. The V and J ends lost 1 base and 0 bases, in that order; junction bases with no gene match: 3. In DNA form, the CDR3 reads TGCGCCAGCAGCTTGAGGGGACAGTTGAACACTGAAGCTTTCTTT. It yields the protein CASSLRGQLNTEAFF.

This clone came up a few times. The chain couples TRBV24-1 to TRBJ1-5; 8 bases line up with TRBD1. CDR3 size: 15 residues. The germline V gene encodes CDR1 KGHDR and CDR2 SFDVKD. Trimming removed 5 bases from V and 4 bases from J; junction bases left unmatched: 6. CDR3 region: CATSGTGGANQPQHF. CDR3 DNA: TGTGCCACCAGTGGAACAGGGGGGGCGAATCAGCCCCAGCATTTT.

This clone occurred a few times. V usage is TRBV7-2 and J usage is TRBJ1-5; 7 positions match TRBD1. From germline, CDR1 is SGHTA and CDR2 FQGNSA. J gave up 7 bases and V 3 bases, and 9 bases lay outside the gene matches. The CDR3 spans 15 residues. The CDR3: CASSFQGQVGQPQHF. CDR3 nucleotides: TGTGCCAGCAGCTTTCAAGGACAGGTGGGACAGCCCCAGCATTTT.

The V and J genes are TRBV28 and TRBJ2-2, with 8 bases matching TRBD2. Germline CDR1 MDHEN, CDR2 SYDVKM. The CDR3 covers 18 residues. Trimming at V came to 5 bases and at J to 4 bases, leaving 15 bases not matched to a gene. In DNA form, the CDR3 reads TGTGCCAGCAGTGAGACACTCTTTTCGGGGGGGCCCACCGGGGAGCTGTTTTTT. This translates into CASSETLFSGGPTGELFF.

A few counts support this clone. This chain joins TRBV28 and TRBJ1-3, with D unclear. The germline CDR1 and CDR2 sequences are MDHEN and SYDVKM. V dropped 1 base and J dropped 0 bases, with 13 bases sitting between them. The CDR3 runs 17 residues. The CDR3 protein is CASSLSSSGGSGNTIYF. The DNA for the CDR3 is TGTGCCAGCAGTTTATCCTCCAGCGGAGGCTCTGGAAACACCATATATTTT. Supplemented by reference TRBV28 and TRBJ1-3, the full variable domain reads DVKVTQSSRYLVKRTGEKVFLECVQDMDHENMFWYRQDPGLGLRLIYFSYDVKMKEKGDIPEGYSVSREKKERFSLILESASTNQTSMYLCASSLSSSGGSGNTIYFGEGSWLTVV.

DNA for the CDR3: TGCGCCAGCAGCCAAGAGGGGGCCGAGCAGTACTTC. It translates to CASSQEGAEQYF. This chain joins TRBV4-1 and TRBJ2-7; a possible D gene is TRBD1 (6 bases). Germline CDR1 and CDR2: MGHRA and YSYEKL. V was cut by 0 bases and J by 6 bases, with 6 bases left in between. CDR3 length: 12 amino acids.

The chain employs TRBV5-6 and TRBJ2-3, with D possibly being TRBD2 (5 bases). CDR1 and CDR2 from the germline V gene are SGHDT and YYEEEE. There are 14 residues in the CDR3. The V end was cut by 5 bases, the J end by 1 base, with 11 bases between. As DNA, the CDR3 is TGTGCCAGCAGTGCGAGGGCTCGCACAGATACGCAGTATTTT. This sequence encodes CASSARARTDTQYF.

This chain uses TRBV18 with TRBJ1-4, with a possible D match to TRBD1 (6 bases). V shed 6 bases and J shed 0 bases, with 8 bases lying between them. This CDR3 contains 14 residues. Germline V gene lookup returns CDR1 KGHSH and CDR2 LQKENI. This CDR3 reads CASSAGATNEKLFF. CDR3 bases: TGTGCCAGCTCGGCAGGGGCAACTAATGAAAAACTGTTTTTT.

This chain joins TRBV18 and TRBJ2-1, with 7 positions matching TRBD2. The CDR3 runs to 16 residues. Trimming cost V 4 bases and J 1 base; bases outside gene matches: 7. CDR1 KGHSH and CDR2 LQKENI come from the germline V gene. In DNA, the CDR3 is TGTGCCAGCTCACAAGGAGCGGGGTCTTCCTACAATGAGCAGTTCTTC. Its protein product is CASSQGAGSSYNEQFF.

The chain combines TRBV7-8 with TRBJ1-5; 9 nucleotides match TRBD1. Losses at the gene ends were 1 base for V and 6 bases for J; bases not matched to a gene: 7. CDR3 length: 16 amino acids. Germline V gene data show CDR1 as SGHVS and CDR2 as FQNEAQ. Here the CDR3 reads CASSLGDREIVQPQHF. In nucleotides, the CDR3 is TGTGCCAGCAGCTTAGGGGACAGGGAGATCGTTCAGCCCCAGCATTTT.

V is TRBV18 and J is TRBJ1-4; TRBD1 matches at 9 bases. The CDR3 contains 17 residues. V lost 0 bases to trimming and J lost 4 bases; unmatched junction nucleotides: 6. Germline V gives CDR1 KGHSH, CDR2 LQKENI. CDR3 protein: CASSPPQGASGNEKLFF. CDR3 nucleotide sequence: TGTGCCAGCTCACCACCACAGGGGGCTTCGGGTAATGAAAAACTGTTTTTT.

V and J are TRBV28 and TRBJ1-5; 9 nucleotides line up with TRBD1. Germline V gene lookup returns CDR1 MDHEN and CDR2 SYDVKM. V lost 5 bases, J lost 1 base, and 9 bases stayed unmatched. The CDR3 runs to 17 residues. CDR3 sequence reads: CASSPPQGAASNQPQHF. The CDR3 DNA sequence: TGTGCCAGCAGTCCACCACAGGGGGCGGCGAGCAATCAGCCCCAGCATTTT.

J is TRBJ1-2 and V is TRBV2; D is unresolved. V was shortened by 7 bases and J by 2 bases, with 8 bases between the two germline ends. Germline V gene lookup returns CDR1 SNHLY and CDR2 FYNNEI. The CDR3 has 12 amino acids. CDR3 loop: CASTRQNYGYTF. The DNA of the CDR3 is TGTGCCAGCACGAGGCAGAACTATGGCTACACCTTC.

The rearrangement joins TRBV7-2 to TRBJ2-3; 9 positions agree with TRBD2. The CDR3 length is 16 residues. In germline, CDR1 is SGHTA, CDR2 FQGNSA. Unmatched junction bases numbered 7, after V lost 5 bases and J lost 1 base. The CDR3 loop reads CASSLWASGGTDTQYF. CDR3 nucleotides: TGTGCCAGCAGCCTGTGGGCTAGCGGGGGCACAGATACGCAGTATTTT. Based on the CDR3 plus reference TRBV7-2 and TRBJ2-3, the full variable domain is GAGVSQSPSNKVTEKGKDVELRCDPISGHTALYWYRQSLGQGLEFLIYFQGNSAPDKSGLPSDRFSAERTGGSVSTLTIQRTQQEDSAVYLCASSLWASGGTDTQYFGPGTRLTVL.

The rearrangement uses TRBV7-9 and TRBJ1-5; 7 bases match TRBD1. Germline loops: CDR1 SEHNR, CDR2 FQNEAQ (reference sequence). V trimming: 8 bases; J trimming: 2 bases; junction bases outside the gene matches: 3. The CDR3 has 13 amino acids. The CDR3: CASGTGGNQPQHF. Here the CDR3 DNA reads TGTGCCAGCGGAACAGGGGGCAATCAGCCCCAGCATTTT.

The rearrangement joins TRBV7-6 to TRBJ2-3; 8 bases are a match to TRBD2. V lost 5 bases and J lost 8; bases outside the gene matches: 12. CDR3 length equals 15 residues. CDR1 and CDR2 (germline): SGHVS, FNYEAQ. The CDR3 DNA reads TGTGCCAGCAGCCCACCGGGAGGGGGGGGGCGTACGCAGTATTTT. It specifies CASSPPGGGGRTQYF.

This clone has only one observation. CDR3 DNA sequence: TGTGCCAGCAGCCATCGGGACAGGGTGGCCGGGGAGCTGTTTTTT. Amino acid sequence: CASSHRDRVAGELFF. The chain recombines TRBV7-9 with TRBJ2-2; 9 bases align to TRBD1. The germline CDR1 and CDR2 sequences are SEHNR and FQNEAQ (reference sequence). Germline trimming cut 5 bases from V and 6 bases from J; bases unmatched to any gene: 7. CDR3 length: 15 amino acids.

The rearrangement links TRBV5-4 to TRBJ2-5, with D perhaps matching TRBD1 (6 bases). The CDR3 covers 15 residues. V lost 3 bases and J lost 2, with 14 bases in between. Per germline, CDR1 SGHNT and CDR2 YYREEE (reference sequence). The chain's CDR3 is CASSSARTAQETQYF. In DNA form, the CDR3 reads TGTGCCAGCAGCTCAGCCAGGACAGCGCAAGAGACCCAGTACTTC.

This chain links TRBV19 with TRBJ1-1, with TRBD1 as a possible D gene (5 bases). V lost 7 bases, J lost 5 bases, and 8 bases lay in between. This CDR3 has 11 residues. From germline, CDR1 is LNHDA and CDR2 SQIVND (reference sequence). CDR3 in DNA: TGTGCCAGTATCAGGGCTACTGAAGCTTTCTTT. Its protein product is CASIRATEAFF.